The 26 T cell receptor beta chains listed next were all sequenced from one sample in a study of blood T cells in healthy people across ages (dated by TCRdb to 2015 to 2017). Libraries were constructed by 5' RACE. Sequencing used an Illumina HiSeq 2500. A second PCR of about 6 to 11 cycles was run with a J-beta primer mix and a sample-barcoded 5' primer. TCRdb redid the processing of the public reads, applying fastp at Q25 and MiXCR, and retained in-frame beta chains. For every CDR3 protein sequence, its rows merge into one entry that carries the most common genes and DNA. This sample comprises 1,300,000 or so distinct CDR3 sequences, around 59% of them detected only once. The leading ten clones occupy 6.5% to 8% of the sample. Sequenced material: blood. The origin of the receptors is a man between 18 and 29 years old in good health.

J is TRBJ2-7 and V is TRBV27, with D unresolved. Trimming stripped 5 bases from V and 4 bases from J, with 18 bases between. The CDR3 extends over 15 amino acids. Germline loops: CDR1 MNHEY, CDR2 SMNVEV (reference sequence). CDR3: CASSRSWGISYEQYF. CDR3 coding DNA: TGTGCCAGCAGTAGATCCTGGGGTATAAGTTACGAGCAGTACTTC.

This clonotype was detected only a few times. This chain connects TRBV29-1 to TRBJ2-7; D gene unclear. Trimming shortened V by 3 bases and J by 1 base, and 7 bases separated the two germline ends. Germline V gene data show CDR1 as SQVTM and CDR2 as ANQGSEA. The CDR3 spans 12 residues. In DNA, the CDR3 is TGCAGCGTTGAGGGCACTTCCTACGAGCAGTACTTC. Amino acids: CSVEGTSYEQYF.

This chain connects TRBV4-2 to TRBJ2-2; D gene unclear. V lost 0 bases, J lost 5 bases, and 13 bases lay in between. The CDR3 loop spans 16 amino acids. From germline, CDR1 is LGHNA and CDR2 YNFKEQ. The CDR3 bases are TGTGCCAGCAGCCAAGAGAGTTTACTATCGACCGGGGAGCTGTTTTTT. This codes for CASSQESLLSTGELFF.

This clonotype has more than one count but fewer than ten. Here the CDR3 DNA reads TGTGCCAGCAGTTTTCGCGGCAATGAGCAGTACTTC. This sequence encodes CASSFRGNEQYF. The J gene is TRBJ2-7, the V gene TRBV6-2 or TRBV6-3; D remains unclear. V was pared by 4 bases and J by 7 bases, with 11 bases between. Germline CDR1 is MNHEY and CDR2 is SVGEGT. The CDR3 loop spans 12 amino acids.

The CDR3 DNA is TGTGCCAGCAGTGAAACGGGACTAGCGGCGAACACCGGGGAGCTGTTTTTT. It codes for CASSETGLAANTGELFF. V is TRBV2 and J is TRBJ2-2, with TRBD2 identical over 11 bases. CDR1 SNHLY and CDR2 FYNNEI come from the germline V gene. The CDR3 spans 17 residues. Unmatched junction bases numbered 2, after V lost 2 bases and J lost 0 bases.

The chain uses TRBV4-1 and TRBJ1-4; 7 bases match TRBD1. Trimming at V came to 4 bases and at J to 0 bases, leaving 5 bases not matched to a gene. There are 16 residues in the CDR3. The germline V gene encodes CDR1 MGHRA and CDR2 YSYEKL. The DNA for the CDR3 is TGCGCCAGCAGCCGGGGACAGTTTTCAACTAATGAAAAACTGTTTTTT. As protein: CASSRGQFSTNEKLFF.

This chain connects TRBV28 to TRBJ2-7, with D perhaps matching TRBD1 or TRBD2 (5 bases each). Germline CDR1 and CDR2: MDHEN and SYDVKM. The CDR3 loop spans 14 amino acids. V shed 5 bases and J shed 1 base, with 12 bases lying between them. The CDR3 protein is CASSVRGTSYEQYF. The CDR3 DNA reads as TGTGCCAGCAGTGTGAGGGGAACGTCCTACGAGCAGTACTTC. The full variable domain, rest sourced from reference TRBV28 and TRBJ2-7, is DVKVTQSSRYLVKRTGEKVFLECVQDMDHENMFWYRQDPGLGLRLIYFSYDVKMKEKGDIPEGYSVSREKKERFSLILESASTNQTSMYLCASSVRGTSYEQYFGPGTRLTVT.

The chain has TRBV11-3 and TRBJ2-5, with 7 bases matching TRBD1. Germline V gives CDR1 SGHNT, CDR2 YENEEA. V gave up 6 bases and J gave up 4 bases; unmatched junction bases: 8. The CDR3 is 14 residues long. Here the CDR3 reads CASSLNRGAETQYF. CDR3 DNA sequence: TGTGCCAGCAGTTTAAACAGGGGAGCAGAGACCCAGTACTTC.

This chain links TRBV6-5 with TRBJ1-3; D uncertain. Germline V gene lookup returns CDR1 MNHEY and CDR2 SVGAGI. V gave up 5 bases and J gave up 4 bases, with 6 bases separating them. The CDR3 has 12 amino acids. This CDR3 is CASSTTGNTIYF. The CDR3 DNA follows: TGTGCCAGCAGTACCACCGGAAACACCATATATTTT.

This clonotype was observed many times. The chain links TRBV7-9 to TRBJ2-1; D might be TRBD2 (5 bases). The CDR3 sequence is 13 residues long. V gave up 2 bases and J gave up 5 bases, with 7 bases separating them. Germline V lookup: CDR1 SEHNR, CDR2 FQNEAQ (reference sequence). The CDR3 DNA reads as TGTGCCAGCAGCTTATCGGGGAACAATGAGCAGTTCTTC. This gives the protein CASSLSGNNEQFF.

The rearrangement uses TRBV20-1 and TRBJ2-2, with unresolved D. The CDR3 extends over 12 amino acids. Between the trimmed V and J ends, which lost 2 bases and 3 bases, there was a span of 4 bases. Germline CDR1 DFQATT, CDR2 SNEGSKA (reference sequence). CDR3 protein: CSARSYTGELFF. CDR3 sequence (DNA): TGCAGTGCTAGATCTTACACCGGGGAGCTGTTTTTT.

This chain connects TRBV12-1 to TRBJ1-6. TRBV12-1 is a pseudogene segment. The CDR3 is 12 residues long. The CDR3 DNA follows: TGTGCCAGGAATCGCGGGAATTCACCCCTCCACTTT. Its translation: CARNRGNSPLHF.

V and J are TRBV20-1 and TRBJ2-7; TRBD1 agrees at 9 bases. Germline V gives CDR1 DFQATT, CDR2 SNEGSKA (reference sequence). After removal of 0 bases from V and 4 bases from J, the junction contained 4 bases not matched to a gene. The CDR3 spans 14 residues. CDR3 sequence (DNA): TGCAGTGCTAGAGAGGGGACAGGGAGGTACGAGCAGTACTTC. Translating it yields CSAREGTGRYEQYF.

The rearrangement uses TRBV4-2 and TRBJ2-7; the match to TRBD2 covers 11 bases. V lost 0 bases and J lost 7; bases outside the gene matches: 11. Germline V gene sequence: CDR1 LGHNA, CDR2 YNFKEQ. The length of the CDR3 is 17 residues. The CDR3 DNA reads TGTGCCAGCAGCCAAGAGGTGACTAGCGGGACTGACAATGAGCAGTACTTC. Its translation: CASSQEVTSGTDNEQYF.

This clonotype was detected once. The genes are TRBV28 and TRBJ1-1, with D tentatively TRBD1 (5 bases). This CDR3 has 12 amino acids. From germline, CDR1 is MDHEN and CDR2 SYDVKM. The germline V and J ends were trimmed by 8 bases and 6 bases, with 13 bases remaining between them. The CDR3 region has the DNA TGTGCCAGCGGAAGGGGTTGTGCTGAAGCTTTCTTT. Protein product: CASGRGCAEAFF. Complete variable domain (other parts from reference TRBV28 and TRBJ1-1): DVKVTQSSRYLVKRTGEKVFLECVQDMDHENMFWYRQDPGLGLRLIYFSYDVKMKEKGDIPEGYSVSREKKERFSLILESASTNQTSMYLCASGRGCAEAFFGQGTRLTVV.

The chain recombines TRBV10-3 with TRBJ1-2; D not resolved. The CDR3 is 11 amino acids. Germline values: CDR1 ENHRY, CDR2 SYGVKD. V was clipped by 10 bases and J by 5 bases, with 11 bases between them. In DNA form, the CDR3 reads TGTGCCAGACAAGGATCGTATGGCTACACCTTC. It specifies CARQGSYGYTF.

The chain joins TRBV24-1 to TRBJ2-5; 8 bases are a match to TRBD1. The better agreement between TRBJ2-7 and the DNA end casts doubt on the J call. CDR1 is KGHDR, CDR2 SFDVKD, per germline. This CDR3 spans 13 amino acids. The CDR3 region has the DNA TGTGCCACTCAGGACAGGGAGTTGAACGAGCAGTACTTC. Encoded protein: CATQDRELNEQYF.

The gene calls are TRBV5-1 and TRBJ1-2; no clear D gene. The CDR3 is 15 residues long. Germline assignment: CDR1 SGHRS and CDR2 YFSETQ. The V gene lost 4 bases and the J gene lost 0 bases, with 13 bases spanning the gap. CDR3 residues: CASSPGSGANYGYTF. CDR3 in DNA: TGCGCCAGCAGCCCTGGATCGGGCGCTAACTATGGCTACACCTTC.

DNA of the CDR3: TGCAGTGCCGCTGGACAGGGTTGGGACGAGCAGTACTTC. Amino acids: CSAAGQGWDEQYF. This chain connects TRBV20-1 to TRBJ2-7, with 8 bases aligning to TRBD1. CDR3 length equals 13 residues. The V gene's germline CDR1 is DFQATT and CDR2 SNEGSKA (reference sequence). The ends lost 6 bases at V and 5 bases at J; junction bases unmatched: 9.

This clonotype was detected a few times. This chain joins TRBV5-1 and TRBJ2-4; a possible D gene is TRBD1 (6 bases). Matching the DNA end better, TRBJ2-7 makes the J call doubtful. Germline values: CDR1 SGHRS, CDR2 YFSETQ. The CDR3 contains 16 residues. The CDR3 protein is CASSLLGDTVYYEQYF. DNA of the CDR3: TGCGCCAGCAGCTTGCTAGGGGACACAGTTTATTACGAGCAGTACTTC.

The rearrangement links TRBV12-3 or TRBV12-4 to TRBJ2-3; D gene unclear. This CDR3 is built from 13 residues. Trimming shortened V by 3 bases and J by 10 bases, and 14 bases separated the two germline ends. In nucleotides, the CDR3 is TGTGCCAGCAGTTTTGAGGTCCCAAATGCGCAGTATTTT. It translates to CASSFEVPNAQYF.

The gene calls are TRBV6-2 or TRBV6-3 and TRBJ1-1; D gene unclear. This CDR3 comprises 13 residues. V shed 2 bases and J shed 6 bases, with 10 bases lying between them. Germline CDR1 is MNHEY and CDR2 is SVGEGT. The CDR3 region is CASSYQSFSEAFF. As DNA, the CDR3 is TGTGCCAGCAGTTACCAAAGTTTCTCTGAAGCTTTCTTT.

CDR3 coding DNA: TGTGCCAGCAGTTTGACGAGGCTGGAGACTAGCACAGATACGCAGTATTTT. This encodes CASSLTRLETSTDTQYF. The genes are TRBV12-3 or TRBV12-4 and TRBJ2-3; no reliable D call. V lost 3 bases and J 0 bases, leaving 16 bases between the germline ends. The CDR3 is 17 amino acids.

V gene TRBV29-1 combines with J gene TRBJ2-4; 11 nucleotides match TRBD2. CDR3 length equals 14 residues. Germline CDR1 reads SQVTM; CDR2 reads ANQGSEA. Here the CDR3 reads CSAGHDSGRGEQYF. For the CDR3, the DNA is TGCTCCGCTGGCCACGATAGCGGGAGGGGGGAGCAGTACTTC.

The V gene is TRBV15, the J gene TRBJ2-1, with D perhaps TRBD1 (6 bases). Trimming shortened V by 1 base and J by 9 bases, and 10 bases separated the two germline ends. The germline gives CDR1 LNHNV, CDR2 YYDKDF (reference sequence). This CDR3 contains 13 residues. The CDR3 DNA reads as TGTGCCACCAGCAGAGTAAGGGGGAGTGAGCAGTTCTTC. This translates into CATSRVRGSEQFF.

V is TRBV10-2 and J is TRBJ2-1; D gene ambiguous. Deletions cut 2 bases from V and 12 bases from J, with 14 bases between. The CDR3 contains 13 residues. Germline-derived CDR1 and CDR2 are WSHSY and SAAADI. The CDR3 DNA is TGCGCCAGCAGTGAGCCTCGACTGGGTTGGCAGTTCTTC. Protein: CASSEPRLGWQFF.